The clone carrying this T cell receptor beta chain has more than one count but fewer than ten. As yet, its antigen is unknown. These data come from a study of blood T cells in healthy people across ages. Study information: Every two T cells gave about one barcoded beta molecule via template switching. Regarding the study as a whole: Not knowing donor CMV status may have confounded expanded clonotype changes. Among long-lived donors, naive CD4+ cells were more numerous and diversity higher than in aged donors.

CDR1 SQVTM and CDR2 ANQGSEA come from the germline V gene. The V and J ends lost 7 bases and 3 bases respectively, with 13 bases between them. The CDR3 runs 12 residues. With a J-beta primer mix and a sample-barcoded 5' primer, a second PCR ran about 7 to 12 cycles. Per sample, CDR3-containing paired-end reads numbered at least 3 million. Using its own MiXCR run on the 5' RACE reads, TCRdb lists one record per CDR3 protein. The data show roughly 1.5 million distinct CDR3 sequences, 35% to 45% seen once. The chain has TRBV29-1 and TRBJ2-7; tentatively, D is TRBD1 or TRBD2 (5 bases each). The sequencing input was blood. The receptor comes from a woman aged 18-35 years in good health. The CDR3 DNA is TGCAGCGCTGGGGACCTCCACTACGAGCAGTACTTC. Translated: CSAGDLHYEQYF.